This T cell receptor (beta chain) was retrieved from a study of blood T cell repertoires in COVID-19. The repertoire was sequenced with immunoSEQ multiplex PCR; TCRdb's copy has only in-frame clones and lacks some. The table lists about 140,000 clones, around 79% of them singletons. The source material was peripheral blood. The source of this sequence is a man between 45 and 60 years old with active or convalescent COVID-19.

The CDR3 nucleotides are TGCGCCAGCAATCCCGGGGATGGGAGCGATGGCTACACCTTC. It translates to CASNPGDGSDGYTF. The chain is built from TRBV5-1 and TRBJ1-2; D gene unclear. From germline, CDR1 is SGHRS and CDR2 YFSETQ. V dropped 6 bases and J dropped 6 bases, with 18 bases sitting between them. This CDR3 is 14 amino acids long.